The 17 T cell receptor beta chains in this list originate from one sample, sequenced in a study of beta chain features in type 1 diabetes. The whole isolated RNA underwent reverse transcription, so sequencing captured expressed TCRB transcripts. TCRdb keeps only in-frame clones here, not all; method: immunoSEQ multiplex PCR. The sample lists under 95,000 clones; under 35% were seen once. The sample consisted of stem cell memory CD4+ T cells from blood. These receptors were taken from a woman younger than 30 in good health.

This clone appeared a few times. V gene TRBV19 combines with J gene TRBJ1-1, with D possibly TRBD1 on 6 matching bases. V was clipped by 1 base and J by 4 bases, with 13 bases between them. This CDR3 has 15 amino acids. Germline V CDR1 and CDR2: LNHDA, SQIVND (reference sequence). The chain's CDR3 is CASSIVAGAGTEAFF. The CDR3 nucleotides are TGTGCCAGTAGTATAGTTGCAGGGGCCGGCACTGAAGCTTTCTTT.

The CDR3 here is CASSLQDTGNTIYF. The CDR3 nucleotides are TGTGCCAGCAGCCTACAAGACACTGGAAACACCATATATTTT. The chain carries TRBV5-4 and TRBJ1-3, with no clear D. CDR3 length: 14 amino acids. Germline CDR1 is SGHNT and CDR2 is YYREEE (reference sequence). V was pared by 4 bases and J by 2 bases, with 10 bases between.

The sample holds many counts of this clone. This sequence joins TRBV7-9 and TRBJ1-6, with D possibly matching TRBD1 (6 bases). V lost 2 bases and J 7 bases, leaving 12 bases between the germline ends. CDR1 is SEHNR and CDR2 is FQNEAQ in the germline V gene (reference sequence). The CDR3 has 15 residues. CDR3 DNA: TGTGCCAGCAGCTTATCGGGACAAGTAAATTCACCCCTCCACTTT. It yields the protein CASSLSGQVNSPLHF. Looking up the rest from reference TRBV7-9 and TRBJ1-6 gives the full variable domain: DTGVSQNPRHKITKRGQNVTFRCDPISEHNRLYWYRQTLGQGPEFLTYFQNEAQLEKSRLLSDRFSAERPKGSFSTLEIQRTEQGDSAMYLCASSLSGQVNSPLHFGNGTRLTVT.

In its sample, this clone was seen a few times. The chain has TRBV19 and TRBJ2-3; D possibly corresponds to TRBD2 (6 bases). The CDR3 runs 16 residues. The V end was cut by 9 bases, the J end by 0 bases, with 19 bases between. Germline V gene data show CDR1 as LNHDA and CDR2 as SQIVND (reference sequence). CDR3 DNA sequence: TGTGCCAGCAATGCCCTTAGCGGAGGCAGCACAGATACGCAGTATTTT. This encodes CASNALSGGSTDTQYF.

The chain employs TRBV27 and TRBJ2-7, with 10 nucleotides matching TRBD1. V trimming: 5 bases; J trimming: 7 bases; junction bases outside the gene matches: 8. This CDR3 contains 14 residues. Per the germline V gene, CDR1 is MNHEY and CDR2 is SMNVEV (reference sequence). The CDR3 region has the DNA TGTGCCAGCAGTCCGGGACAGGGGCCGAGAGAGCAGTACTTC. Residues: CASSPGQGPREQYF.

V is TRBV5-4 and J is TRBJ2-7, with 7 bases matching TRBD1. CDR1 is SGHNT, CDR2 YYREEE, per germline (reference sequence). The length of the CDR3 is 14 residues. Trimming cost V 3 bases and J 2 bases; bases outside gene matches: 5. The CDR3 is CASSSPGTAYEQYF. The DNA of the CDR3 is TGTGCCAGCAGCTCCCCTGGGACAGCCTACGAGCAGTACTTC.

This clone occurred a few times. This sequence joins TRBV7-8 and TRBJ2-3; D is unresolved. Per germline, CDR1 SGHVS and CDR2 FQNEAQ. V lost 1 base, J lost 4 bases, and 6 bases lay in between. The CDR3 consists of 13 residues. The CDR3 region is CASSLVRSDTQYF. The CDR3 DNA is TGTGCCAGCAGCTTAGTACGGTCAGATACGCAGTATTTT.

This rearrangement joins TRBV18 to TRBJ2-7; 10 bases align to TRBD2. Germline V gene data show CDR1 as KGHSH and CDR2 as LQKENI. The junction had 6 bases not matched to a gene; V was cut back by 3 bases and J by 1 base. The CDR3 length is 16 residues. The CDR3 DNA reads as TGTGCCAGCTCACCTGGCCCTAGCGGGAGTTCCTACGAGCAGTACTTC. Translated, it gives CASSPGPSGSSYEQYF. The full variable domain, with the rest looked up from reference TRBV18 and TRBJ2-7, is NAGVMQNPRHLVRRRGQEARLRCSPMKGHSHVYWYRQLPEEGLKFMVYLQKENIIDESGMPKERFSAEFPKEGPSILRIQQVVRGDSAAYFCASSPGPSGSSYEQYFGPGTRLTVT.

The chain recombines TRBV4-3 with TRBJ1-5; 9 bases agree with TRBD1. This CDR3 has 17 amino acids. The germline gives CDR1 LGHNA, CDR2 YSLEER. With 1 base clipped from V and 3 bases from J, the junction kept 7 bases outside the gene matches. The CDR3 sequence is CASSQGRDREYNQPQHF. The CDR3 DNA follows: TGCGCCAGCAGCCAAGGACGGGACAGGGAGTACAATCAGCCCCAGCATTTT.

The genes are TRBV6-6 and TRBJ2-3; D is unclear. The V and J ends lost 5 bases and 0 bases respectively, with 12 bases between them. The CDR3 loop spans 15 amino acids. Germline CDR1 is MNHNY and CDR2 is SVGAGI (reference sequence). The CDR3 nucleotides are TGTGCCAGCAGTCTCCGAGGATCTAGCACAGATACGCAGTATTTT. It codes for CASSLRGSSTDTQYF.

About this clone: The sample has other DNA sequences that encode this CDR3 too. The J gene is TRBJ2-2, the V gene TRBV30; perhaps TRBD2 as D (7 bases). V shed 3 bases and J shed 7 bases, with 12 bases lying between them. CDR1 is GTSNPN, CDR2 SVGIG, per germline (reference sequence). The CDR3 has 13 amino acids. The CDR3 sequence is CAWSLGGGGELFF. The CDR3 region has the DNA TGTGCCTGGAGCCTAGGGGGGGGCGGGGAGCTGTTTTTT.

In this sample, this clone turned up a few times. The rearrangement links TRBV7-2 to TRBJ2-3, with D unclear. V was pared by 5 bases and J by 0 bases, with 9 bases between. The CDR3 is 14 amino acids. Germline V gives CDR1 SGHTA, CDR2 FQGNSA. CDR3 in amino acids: CASSRTSSTDTQYF. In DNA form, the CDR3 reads TGTGCCAGCAGCCGAACATCTAGCACAGATACGCAGTATTTT.

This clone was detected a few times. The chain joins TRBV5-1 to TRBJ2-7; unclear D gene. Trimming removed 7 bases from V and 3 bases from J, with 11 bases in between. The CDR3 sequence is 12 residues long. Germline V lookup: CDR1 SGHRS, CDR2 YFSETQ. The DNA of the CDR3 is TGCGCCAGCGGGCGTGATCTCTACGAGCAGTACTTC. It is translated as CASGRDLYEQYF.

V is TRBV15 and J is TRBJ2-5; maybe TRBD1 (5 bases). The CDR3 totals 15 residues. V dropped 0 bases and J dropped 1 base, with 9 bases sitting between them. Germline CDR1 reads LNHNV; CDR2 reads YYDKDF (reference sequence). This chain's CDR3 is CATSRDQGPQETQYF. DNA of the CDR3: TGTGCCACCAGCAGAGATCAGGGCCCCCAAGAGACCCAGTACTTC.

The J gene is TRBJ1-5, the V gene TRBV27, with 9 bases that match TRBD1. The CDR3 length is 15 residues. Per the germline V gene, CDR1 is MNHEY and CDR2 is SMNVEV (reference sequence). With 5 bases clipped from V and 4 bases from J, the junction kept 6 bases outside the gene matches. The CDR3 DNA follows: TGTGCCAGCAGTCCTAAGGACAGGGGTAATCAGCCCCAGCATTTT. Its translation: CASSPKDRGNQPQHF.

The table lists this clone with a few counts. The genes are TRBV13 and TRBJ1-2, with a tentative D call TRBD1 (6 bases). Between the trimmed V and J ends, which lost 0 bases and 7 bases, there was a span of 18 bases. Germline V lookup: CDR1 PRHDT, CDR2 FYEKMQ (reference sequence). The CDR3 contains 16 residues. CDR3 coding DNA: TGTGCCAGCAGCTTAGGCCTCAGGGGACCCAAAACTGGCTACACCTTC. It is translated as CASSLGLRGPKTGYTF.

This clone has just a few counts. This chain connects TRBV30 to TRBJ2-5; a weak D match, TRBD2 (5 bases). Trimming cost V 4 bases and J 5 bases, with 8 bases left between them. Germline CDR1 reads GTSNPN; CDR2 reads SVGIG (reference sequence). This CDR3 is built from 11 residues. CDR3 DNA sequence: TGTGCCTGGACTAGCAGGGAGACCCAGTACTTC. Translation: CAWTSRETQYF. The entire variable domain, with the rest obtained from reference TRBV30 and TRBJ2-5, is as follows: SQTIHQWPATLVQPVGSPLSLECTVEGTSNPNLYWYRQAAGRGLQLLFYSVGIGQISSEVPQNLSASRPQDRQFILSSKKLLLSDSGFYLCAWTSRETQYFGPGTRLLVL.